These T cell receptor beta chains were read from a single sample in a study of regulatory T cells in long-lasting Graves disease. One entry per CDR3 protein results from TCRdb running MiXCR on the multiplex PCR reads. The table shows approximately 470,000 distinct CDR3 sequences, with roughly 16% occurring only once. These sequences were also reported in another study, on T cells in Graves' hyperthyroidism and ophthalmopathy.

The sequencing here drew on peripheral blood mononuclear cells (PBMCs), taken at new diagnosis, from a patient treated with antithyroid drugs. All receptors derive from a man aged 35-49 years with Graves disease. CDR3s include the opening cysteine and the closing phenylalanine or tryptophan. The D gene is left open where the match is weak. For some rows the clone size is stated as once, few or many, or as a class when expanded; others skip it.

j_call,d_call,clone_size,v_call,cdr3_aa,cdr3_nt
TRBJ1-2,TRBD1,.,TRBV24-1,CATSDGQGRGYGYTF,TGTGCCACCAGTGACGGACAGGGAAGAGGCTATGGCTACACCTTC
TRBJ1-1,.,many,TRBV20-1,CSARVPRNTEAFF,TGCAGTGCTAGAGTCCCGAGGAACACTGAAGCTTTCTTT
TRBJ2-1,TRBD2,few,TRBV6-2/TRBV6-3,CASSKTSGRNNEQFF,TGTGCCAGCAGTAAAACTAGCGGGAGAAACAATGAGCAGTTCTTC
TRBJ2-1,TRBD2,.,TRBV7-3,CASSPGGGRDNEQFF,TGTGCCAGCAGCCCGGGGGGGGGCAGAGACAATGAGCAGTTCTTC
TRBJ1-5,.,many,TRBV6-5,CASSYHTADQPQHF,TGTGCCAGCAGTTACCATACGGCAGATCAGCCCCAGCATTTT
TRBJ2-6,.,few,TRBV3-1,CASSQGVAGANVLTF,TGTGCCAGCAGCCAAGGGGTGGCCGGGGCCAACGTCCTGACTTTC
TRBJ2-7,.,few,TRBV27,CASSPGGLSYEQYF,TGTGCCAGCTCCCCCGGCGGGCTCTCCTACGAGCAGTACTTC
TRBJ2-5,.,.,TRBV29-1,CSVAGRFQETQYF,TGCAGCGTTGCAGGCAGATTCCAAGAGACCCAGTACTTC
TRBJ1-2,TRBD1,.,TRBV7-9,CAGSTEDREANYGYTF,TGTGCCGGCAGCACAGAGGACAGGGAGGCCAACTATGGCTACACCTTC
TRBJ2-5,TRBD2,few,TRBV27,CASSQRLAEIQETQYF,TGTGCCAGCAGTCAGCGACTAGCGGAGATACAAGAGACCCAGTACTTC
TRBJ2-1,.,.,TRBV5-4,CASSLGGDTYNEQFF,TGTGCCAGCAGCTTAGGTGGGGACACCTACAATGAGCAGTTCTTC
TRBJ2-7,.,few,TRBV15,CATSVGGGSYEQYF,TGTGCCACCAGCGTTGGGGGCGGCTCCTACGAGCAGTACTTC
TRBJ2-3,.,many,TRBV20-1,CSAREGHHSGTQYF,TGCAGTGCTAGAGAGGGGCACCATAGTGGTACGCAGTATTTT
TRBJ2-7,.,.,TRBV7-3,CASSAQGGRDEQYF,TGTGCCAGCAGCGCTCAGGGGGGCAGGGACGAGCAGTACTTC
TRBJ2-5,.,many,TRBV2,CASSRRPGTLETQYF,TGTGCCAGCAGCAGAAGGCCAGGGACACTAGAGACCCAGTACTTC
TRBJ2-1,TRBD1,many,TRBV20-1,CSARRQGGSYNEQFF,TGCAGTGCTAGGAGACAGGGGGGATCCTACAATGAGCAGTTCTTC
TRBJ2-5,TRBD1,many,TRBV6-1,CASGGTGVRGTQYF,TGTGCCAGCGGCGGAACAGGGGTTCGGGGGACCCAGTACTTC
TRBJ1-2,.,many,TRBV27,CASSLVGSAGYTF,TGTGCCAGCAGTTTAGTCGGGTCCGCTGGCTACACCTTC
TRBJ2-1,.,many,TRBV18,CASSPDFYNEQFF,TGTGCCAGCTCACCGGACTTCTACAATGAGCAGTTCTTC
TRBJ2-7,.,.,TRBV10-3,CAISDIERELSYEQYF,TGTGCCATCAGTGATATAGAGAGGGAGCTATCCTACGAGCAGTACTTC
TRBJ1-1,.,many,TRBV3-1,CASSLGRAEAFF,TGTGCCAGCAGCCTGGGGCGGGCTGAAGCTTTCTTT
TRBJ1-1,.,.,TRBV6-1,CASIPRGPTSEAFF,TGTGCCAGCATCCCACGGGGACCGACGAGTGAAGCTTTCTTT
TRBJ1-5,TRBD1,many,TRBV28,CASNPRGSNQPQHF,TGTGCCAGCAACCCCAGGGGGAGCAATCAGCCCCAGCATTTT
TRBJ2-5,.,many,TRBV3-1,CASSSPSGQRQETQYF,TGTGCCAGCAGCAGCCCCTCTGGACAGAGACAAGAGACCCAGTACTTC
TRBJ2-2,.,.,TRBV5-6,CASSGRGEYTGELFF,TGTGCCAGCAGCGGGAGGGGGGAGTACACCGGGGAGCTGTTTTTT
TRBJ2-3,TRBD1,many,TRBV28,CASSALTGGFDTQYF,TGTGCCAGCAGTGCGCTGACAGGGGGTTTTGATACGCAGTATTTT
TRBJ1-1,.,many,TRBV12-3/TRBV12-4,CASRTRQAGGTEAFF,TGTGCCAGCAGGACCCGACAGGCAGGAGGCACTGAAGCTTTCTTT
TRBJ2-1,TRBD2,.,TRBV11-3,CASSTSGRGGEQFF,TGTGCCAGCAGCACTAGCGGGAGGGGCGGTGAGCAGTTCTTC
TRBJ2-1,.,few,TRBV30,CAWKVTGRSYNEQFF,TGTGCCTGGAAGGTAACAGGGAGATCCTACAATGAGCAGTTCTTC
TRBJ1-3,.,many,TRBV10-3,CAISESGTSGNTIYF,TGTGCCATCAGTGAGTCGGGGACGTCAGGAAACACCATATATTTT
TRBJ2-6,TRBD1,few,TRBV15,CATSRGQGMANVLTF,TGTGCCACCAGCAGAGGACAGGGAATGGCCAACGTCCTGACTTTC
TRBJ2-7,TRBD2,.,TRBV20-1,CSARVAGGSYEQYF,TGCAGTGCTAGAGTAGCGGGAGGCTCCTACGAGCAGTACTTC
TRBJ1-6,.,many,TRBV30,CAWSQGPINSPLHF,TGTGCCTGGAGTCAAGGGCCGATTAATTCACCCCTCCACTTT
TRBJ2-1,TRBD2,few,TRBV5-1,CASSLRAGDVEQFF,TGCGCCAGCAGCTTAAGAGCGGGAGACGTAGAGCAGTTCTTC
TRBJ1-2,.,many,TRBV2,CASPSDNNHGYTF,TGTGCCAGCCCCTCGGACAACAACCATGGCTACACCTTC
TRBJ1-5,TRBD1,.,TRBV28,CASTYGQGEGYSNQPQHF,TGTGCCAGCACCTACGGACAGGGTGAGGGCTATAGCAATCAGCCCCAGCATTTT
TRBJ2-3,.,few,TRBV12-3/TRBV12-4,CASSLWRLSTDTQYF,TGTGCCAGCAGCTTATGGAGGTTAAGCACAGATACGCAGTATTTT
TRBJ2-5,TRBD1,few,TRBV7-2,CASSSGQGAPETQYF,TGTGCCAGCAGCTCGGGACAGGGGGCCCCAGAGACCCAGTACTTC
TRBJ1-1,.,.,TRBV15,CATSRERFLGAFF,TGTGCCACCAGCAGAGAACGCTTCTTAGGCGCTTTCTTT
TRBJ2-2,.,.,TRBV10-3,CAISGRANTGELFF,TGTGCCATCAGTGGACGGGCGAACACCGGGGAGCTGTTTTTT
TRBJ2-1,TRBD1,.,TRBV4-1,CASSHSSNRQGSSYEQFF,TGCGCCAGCAGCCACTCTTCTAATCGACAGGGTAGTTCTTACGAGCAGTTCTTC
TRBJ1-4,TRBD1,.,TRBV5-1,CASSSTGINEKLFF,TGCGCCAGCAGCTCGACAGGGATTAATGAAAAACTGTTTTTT
TRBJ2-5,.,few,TRBV6-1,CASTKGETQYF,TGTGCCAGCACCAAGGGGGAGACCCAGTACTTC
TRBJ2-7,.,many,TRBV30,CAWYRPYEQYF,TGTGCCTGGTACCGTCCCTACGAGCAGTACTTC
TRBJ2-2,TRBD2,.,TRBV5-1,CASSLGLAQNTGELFF,TGCGCCAGCAGCTTGGGACTAGCGCAGAACACCGGGGAGCTGTTTTTT
TRBJ2-7,.,.,TRBV20-1,CSATGTQSSYEQYF,TGCAGTGCTACCGGGACTCAAAGCTCCTACGAGCAGTACTTC
TRBJ1-5,.,many,TRBV28,CASSLSGGLDQPQHF,TGTGCCAGCAGTTTATCTGGGGGATTGGATCAGCCCCAGCATTTT
TRBJ2-3,.,many,TRBV20-1,CSADTTDTQYF,TGCAGTGCTGACACCACAGATACGCAGTATTTT
TRBJ1-1,.,.,TRBV7-9,CASSVNGPKGDTEAFF,TGTGCCAGCAGCGTCAACGGGCCAAAGGGCGACACTGAAGCTTTCTTT